This T cell receptor (beta chain) derives from a study of OX40 agonist ivuxolimab in advanced cancers. This clone was detected only once. The table came from immunoSEQ multiplex PCR; TCRdb's copy has only in-frame clones and leaves some out. The table includes more than 9,500 clones, around 83% detected once. This CDR3 has 14 amino acids. The V gene's germline CDR1 is SNHLY and CDR2 FYNNEI. The J segment lost 0 bases and the V segment lost 11 bases, leaving 6 bases of the junction unmatched. The TCR originated in an adult with an advanced solid tumor such as melanoma, head and neck, liver or kidney cancer. The chain joins TRBV2 to TRBJ2-7; 11 positions agree with TRBD2. Sequencing used CD4+ or CD8+ T cells sorted from blood, obtained in a trial of the OX40 agonist ivuxolimab. CDR3 in amino acids: CAAGTSGSSYEQYF. CDR3 DNA: TGTGCCGCCGGGACTAGCGGCAGCTCCTACGAGCAGTACTTC.